Presented here are 8 T cell receptor beta chains from one specimen sequenced in a study of memory CD4+ T cells and cytomegalovirus serostatus. Repertoires were generated with immunoSEQ multiplex PCR, while TCRdb's copy carries only in-frame clones and drops some. This table holds about 48,000 clones, more than 70% found once. Single viable CD3+CD4+CD8-CD45RO+ cells were sorted as the memory CD4+ T cells. The sequencing sample was made of memory CD4+ T cells from blood. These receptors all stem from an adult in good health and CMV-seronegative.

The chain joins TRBV9 to TRBJ2-1; D is perhaps TRBD2 (5 bases). The germline CDR1 and CDR2 sequences are SGDLS and YYNGEE. Trimming removed 4 bases at V and 5 bases at J, with 16 bases between. The CDR3 consists of 15 residues. CDR3 amino acids: CASSSSSLGHNEQFF. Written as DNA, the CDR3 is TGTGCCAGCAGCTCCTCTTCACTAGGCCACAATGAGCAGTTCTTC. Drawing the rest from reference TRBV9 and TRBJ2-1, the complete variable domain is DSGVTQTPKHLITATGQRVTLRCSPRSGDLSVYWYQQSLDQGLQFLIQYYNGEERAKGNILERFSAQQFPDLHSELNLSSLELGDSALYFCASSSSSLGHNEQFFGPGTRLTVL.

This chain connects TRBV5-4 to TRBJ2-3; tentative D call: TRBD2 (6 bases). Germline V CDR1 and CDR2: SGHNT, YYREEE (reference sequence). The CDR3 length is 13 residues. The V and J ends lost 4 bases and 3 bases respectively, with 9 bases between them. The CDR3 protein is CASSPSVTDTQYF. Written as DNA, the CDR3 is TGTGCCAGCAGCCCTAGCGTAACAGATACGCAGTATTTT.

This clone appeared once. The chain couples TRBV11-2 to TRBJ2-7; D might be TRBD1 or TRBD2, each matching 5 bases. This CDR3 has 14 residues. Germline CDR1 reads SGHAT; CDR2 reads FQNNGV. The V gene lost 4 bases and the J gene lost 2 bases, with 12 bases spanning the gap. The CDR3 region has the DNA TGTGCCAGCAGCTGGGGGTTGGGCCCCTACGAGCAGTACTTC. Its protein product is CASSWGLGPYEQYF. The complete variable domain, with remaining parts taken from reference TRBV11-2 and TRBJ2-7, reads EAGVAQSPRYKIIEKRQSVAFWCNPISGHATLYWYQQILGQGPKLLIQFQNNGVVDDSQLPKDRFSAERLKGVDSTLKIQPAKLEDSAVYLCASSWGLGPYEQYFGPGTRLTVT.

The chain employs TRBV5-4 and TRBJ2-7, with 7 nucleotides matching TRBD2. CDR1 and CDR2 from the germline V gene are SGHNT and YYREEE (reference sequence). The CDR3 length is 14 residues. Germline trimming cut 0 bases from V and 3 bases from J; bases unmatched to any gene: 3. The CDR3 spells CASSLEGGDYEQYF. For the CDR3, the DNA is TGTGCCAGCAGCTTGGAGGGAGGGGACTACGAGCAGTACTTC.

The gene calls are TRBV7-9 and TRBJ1-4, with 8 bases identical to TRBD1. Trimming removed 3 bases from V and 8 bases from J; junction bases left unmatched: 5. This CDR3 is built from 14 residues. CDR1 and CDR2 from the germline V gene are SEHNR and FQNEAQ (reference sequence). This CDR3 is CASSFTGGGEKLFF. DNA for the CDR3: TGTGCCAGCAGCTTCACAGGGGGGGGAGAAAAACTGTTTTTT.

In this sample, this clone turned up once. This chain joins TRBV5-1 and TRBJ2-7; D remains ambiguous. From germline, CDR1 is SGHRS and CDR2 YFSETQ. V lost 1 base and J lost 2, with 7 bases in between. The CDR3 totals 13 residues. CDR3 sequence: CASSLTGPYEQYF. CDR3 nucleotide sequence: TGCGCCAGCAGCTTGACCGGGCCCTACGAGCAGTACTTC.

This clone was counted only a few times. The V and J genes are TRBV6-1 and TRBJ1-2; 8 bases map to TRBD1. The germline V gene has CDR1 MNHNS and CDR2 SASEGT. CDR3 length: 15 residues. V gave up 7 bases and J gave up 1 base; unmatched junction bases: 8. The CDR3 spells CASTPDREYNYGYTF. The CDR3 DNA follows: TGTGCCAGCACCCCGGACAGGGAATATAACTATGGCTACACCTTC.

The chain employs TRBV9 and TRBJ1-5; D perhaps matches TRBD1 (5 bases). V lost 2 bases and J 7 bases, leaving 19 bases between the germline ends. Germline assignment: CDR1 SGDLS and CDR2 YYNGEE. This CDR3 has 16 residues. CDR3 nucleotide sequence: TGTGCCAGCAGCGTCTCCACCCCTCGTTGGGGCCAGCCCCAGCATTTT. This translates into CASSVSTPRWGQPQHF.